The sequence of this TCR beta chain was determined in a study of shared clonotypes between healthy human individuals. Study-wide points: In the sorted subsets, rarefaction showed sequencing was incomplete despite large depth. Tissues were not sampled, only blood, and their repertoires likely differ.

Profiled with immunoSEQ multiplex PCR; TCRdb holds only in-frame clones, not every one. This table has roughly 2.2 million clones, about 92% appearing once. With regard to this clone: What it binds is not known.

V was trimmed by 7 bases and J by 4 bases, leaving 16 bases between them. Germline CDR1 reads MDHEN; CDR2 reads SYDVKM. This CDR3 has 15 amino acids. Study donors comprised healthy, HIV-negative adults devoid of recent acute infection or vaccination. The specimen sequenced was naive CD4+ T cells from PBMCs. Subset: CD45RA+ positively selected. The TCR comes from a man aged 18-30 years in good health. Some clones in this sample may be carry-over from other donors' samples. The chain recombines TRBV28 with TRBJ2-2; a possible D gene is TRBD1 (6 bases). The CDR3 DNA sequence: TGTGCCAGCACCATCCCGGGACACGCCACCGGGGAGCTGTTTTTT. It specifies CASTIPGHATGELFF.